These T cell receptor beta chains were read from a single sample in a study of blood T cell repertoires in COVID-19. The repertoire was sequenced with immunoSEQ multiplex PCR; TCRdb's copy has only in-frame clones and lacks some. Found here are more than 90,000 clones, approximately 85% of them singletons; the top ten hold around 11%. Sequenced: peripheral blood. All receptors derive from a human donor in a cohort sampled during active COVID-19. CDR3s include the opening cysteine and the closing phenylalanine or tryptophan. A D gene is named only where the DNA matches it firmly. For some rows the clone size is stated as once, few or many, or as a class when expanded; others skip it.

clone_size d_call j_call v_call cdr3_aa cdr3_nt
NA NA TRBJ1-5 TRBV7-9 CASSLSQGSGQPQHF TGTGCCAGCAGCTTATCCCAGGGTTCTGGTCAGCCCCAGCATTTT
NA TRBD1 TRBJ1-4 TRBV6-6 CASRLGGAEGKLFF TGTGCCAGCAGGCTAGGGGGCGCTGAGGGAAAACTGTTTTTT
NA TRBD2 TRBJ2-1 TRBV6-2/TRBV6-3 CASSSGLVFNEQFF TGTGCCAGCAGTTCCGGACTAGTTTTCAATGAGCAGTTCTTC
NA TRBD2 TRBJ2-1 TRBV28 CASSPWTSGDNEQFF TGTGCCAGCAGTCCGTGGACTAGCGGGGACAATGAGCAGTTCTTC
NA NA TRBJ2-7 TRBV9 CASSPWGEYEQYF TGTGCCAGCAGCCCCTGGGGAGAATACGAGCAGTACTTC
few NA TRBJ2-1 TRBV5-1 CASSSGDTKRTKQFF TGCGCCAGCAGCTCCGGGGACACAAAAAGAACAAAGCAGTTCTTC
NA TRBD1 TRBJ2-3 TRBV25-1 CASSEPGQGTDTQYF TGTGCCAGCAGTGAACCCGGACAGGGCACAGATACGCAGTATTTT
NA TRBD2 TRBJ2-7 TRBV6-5 CASSPGGGYEQYF TGTGCCAGCAGTCCGGGGGGGGGCTACGAGCAGTACTTC
NA NA TRBJ1-4 TRBV10-3 CAISEGRGNEKLFF TGTGCCATCAGTGAGGGCAGGGGCAATGAAAAACTGTTTTTT
NA TRBD1 TRBJ2-1 TRBV10-3 CAISEAGQVGNEQFF TGTGCCATCAGTGAGGCGGGACAGGTAGGCAATGAGCAGTTCTTC
NA NA TRBJ2-7 TRBV5-1 CASRMTSNAYEQYF TGCGCCAGCAGAATGACTAGTAACGCCTACGAGCAGTACTTC
NA NA TRBJ1-5 TRBV18 CASSPEGHPQHF TGTGCCAGCTCACCAGAGGGACACCCCCAGCATTTT
NA NA TRBJ1-1 TRBV3-1/TRBV3-2 CASSRGTSTRTEAFF TGTGCCAGCAGCCGTGGGACTTCAACGAGGACTGAAGCTTTCTTT
NA TRBD1 TRBJ1-2 TRBV28 CASRRQGPNYGYTF TGTGCCAGCAGGAGACAGGGACCGAACTATGGCTACACCTTC
few TRBD2 TRBJ2-7 TRBV4-1 CASSQEPHSGTDYEQYF TGCGCCAGCAGCCAAGAACCCCATAGCGGGACTGATTACGAGCAGTACTTC
NA TRBD2 TRBJ2-1 TRBV28 CASSSPGLAYNEQFF TGTGCCAGCAGTTCTCCGGGACTAGCTTACAATGAGCAGTTCTTC
NA NA TRBJ1-2 TRBV19 CASRLANYGYTF TGTGCCAGTCGCTTAGCTAACTATGGCTACACCTTC
NA NA TRBJ2-5 TRBV30 CAWSAGNQETQYF TGTGCCTGGAGTGCCGGGAACCAAGAGACCCAGTACTTC
NA TRBD2 TRBJ2-1 TRBV5-1 CASSLASTSTEQFF TGCGCCAGCAGCTTGGCCTCGACTAGCACTGAGCAGTTCTTC
NA NA TRBJ1-2 TRBV28 CASSPRTPQAF TGTGCCAGCAGTCCTCGGACACCTCAAGCCTTC
once TRBD1 TRBJ1-2 TRBV3-1/TRBV3-2 CASSHKTGQPGYTF TGTGCCAGCAGCCACAAGACGGGACAGCCAGGCTACACCTTC
NA TRBD2 TRBJ2-3 TRBV6-1 CASSAPGLPGVGTDTQYF TGTGCCAGCAGTGCTCCGGGACTACCAGGAGTGGGCACAGATACGCAGTATTTT
NA NA TRBJ1-4 TRBV25-1 CASSREGEKLFF TGTGCCAGCAGTCGGGAGGGCGAAAAACTGTTTTTT
NA NA TRBJ2-5 TRBV5-6 CASSLVVGGLFGQETQYF TGTGCCAGCAGCTTGGTCGTGGGGGGTCTTTTTGGCCAAGAGACCCAGTACTTC
NA NA TRBJ1-6 TRBV11-1 CASSPGSSPLHF TGTGCCAGCAGCCCGGGGAGTTCACCCCTCCACTTT
NA NA TRBJ2-7 TRBV30 CAWSVVPQGGAQYF TGTGCCTGGAGTGTGGTACCGCAGGGGGGAGCGCAGTACTTC
NA NA TRBJ2-5 TRBV11-2 CASSPGARGSPKETQYF TGTGCCAGCAGCCCCGGCGCCCGCGGATCTCCTAAGGAGACCCAGTACTTC
NA NA TRBJ2-5 TRBV5-6 CAMSRGRGTGIQETQYF TGTGCCATGTCGCGGGGGCGAGGGACGGGGATCCAAGAGACCCAGTACTTC
NA TRBD2 TRBJ2-5 TRBV30 CAWRASGAATQYF TGTGCCTGGCGGGCTAGCGGTGCGGCGACCCAGTACTTC
once NA TRBJ2-5 TRBV4-1 CASSYRVSGTQYF TGCGCCAGCAGCTACAGGGTGTCGGGGACCCAGTACTTC
NA NA TRBJ2-1 TRBV5-4 CASSPPGALSAYNEQFF TGTGCCAGCAGCCCCCCTGGAGCCCTATCTGCCTACAATGAGCAGTTCTTC
NA TRBD1 TRBJ1-1 TRBV5-1 CASGRQGGNTEAFF TGCGCCAGCGGAAGACAGGGCGGGAACACTGAAGCTTTCTTT
NA TRBD1 TRBJ1-2 TRBV4-3 CASSQDRSRTGFGGYTF TGCGCCAGCAGCCAAGATCGAAGCCGGACAGGGTTTGGGGGCTACACCTTC
NA TRBD1 TRBJ1-6 TRBV7-2 CASSLGRGTGGSPLHF TGTGCCAGCAGCTTAGGACGCGGGACAGGTGGCTCACCCCTCCACTTT
NA TRBD1 TRBJ2-3 TRBV7-3 CASSLMTGQGADTQYF TGTGCCAGCAGCTTAATGACAGGACAGGGGGCAGATACGCAGTATTTT
NA NA TRBJ2-3 TRBV7-9 CASSPRVDTQYF TGTGCCAGCAGCCCCCGAGTGGATACGCAGTATTTT
NA TRBD1 TRBJ2-5 TRBV9 CASGTGAQETQYF TGTGCCAGCGGGACAGGGGCGCAAGAGACCCAGTACTTC
NA TRBD2 TRBJ2-2 TRBV7-2 CASSLDHSAGTGTGELFF TGTGCCAGCAGCTTAGACCATTCAGCGGGGACGGGCACCGGGGAGCTGTTTTTT
NA NA TRBJ1-2 TRBV7-8 CASSITGTHEANYGYTF TGTGCCAGCAGCATTACCGGGACACATGAGGCTAACTATGGCTACACCTTC
NA TRBD1 TRBJ1-5 TRBV5-6 CASSRDRGVNQPQHF TGTGCCAGCAGCCGTGACAGGGGGGTCAATCAGCCCCAGCATTTT
NA TRBD1 TRBJ2-2 TRBV7-3 CASSLFAQGAATGELFF TGTGCCAGCAGCTTATTCGCACAGGGGGCGGCCACCGGGGAGCTGTTTTTT
NA TRBD1 TRBJ2-3 TRBV28 CASSHSDRVILFTDTQYF TGTGCCAGCAGCCACTCGGACAGGGTGATACTTTTCACAGATACGCAGTATTTT
NA NA TRBJ1-1 TRBV4-3 CASRAGANTEAFF TGCGCCAGCAGAGCAGGGGCGAACACTGAAGCTTTCTTT
NA NA TRBJ2-7 TRBV19 CASSIGGWDEQYF TGTGCCAGTAGTATTGGCGGTTGGGACGAGCAGTACTTC
NA NA TRBJ1-1 TRBV12-5 CASALGGRNTEAFF TGTGCTAGTGCCTTGGGTGGGAGGAACACTGAAGCTTTCTTT